This T cell receptor beta chain is from a study of T cell responses to AZD1222 COVID-19 vaccine. Points on this clone: Its antigen is not identified.

Overall study results and limits: As reported, nearly half of all spike-specific TCRs target variant regions that are unmutated.

Measured with immunoSEQ multiplex PCR; TCRdb has only the in-frame clones, and not every one. The sample has some 180,000 clones; 85% to 90% are singletons. This CDR3 has 18 residues. Per the germline V gene, CDR1 is KGHDR and CDR2 is SFDVKD. The V gene end was trimmed by 6 bases and the J gene end by 2 bases; junction bases not matched to a gene: 11. This TCR was sampled from an adult in good health. Sequencing used peripheral blood, obtained on day 0 of AZD1222 vaccination. The rearrangement uses TRBV24-1 and TRBJ2-3, with 12 positions matching TRBD2. The CDR3 region is CATSSPLAGGGATDTQYF. The CDR3 coding sequence is TGTGCCACCAGTTCCCCACTAGCGGGAGGTGGAGCCACAGATACGCAGTATTTT.